The sequence of this TCR beta chain was determined in a study of T cells after yellow fever vaccination. TCRdb re-analysed the 5' RACE reads in MiXCR, keeping a single row per CDR3 protein. Of roughly 240,000 distinct CDR3 sequences detected, less than 7.5% appear once; the ten largest clones hold approximately 1%. Looked up from germline, CDR1 is SGHKS and CDR2 is YYEKEE (reference sequence). The CDR3 is made up of 16 amino acids. V shed 2 bases, J shed 6 bases, and the junction held 9 bases outside the gene matches. The receptor was isolated from a man aged 30-40 years who received the YFV17D yellow fever vaccine. The sequenced sample was CD4+ T cells sorted from PBMCs, obtained on the day of the yellow fever booster vaccination. The chain couples TRBV5-5 to TRBJ2-7, with 12 bases fitting TRBD1. The CDR3 here is CASSFVPGQGAGEQYF. CDR3 coding DNA: TGTGCCAGCAGCTTCGTACCGGGACAGGGGGCGGGCGAGCAGTACTTC.